Listed below are T cell receptor beta chains from one sample, sequenced in a study of cytomegalovirus exposure and HLA in healthy donors. Measured with immunoSEQ multiplex PCR; TCRdb has only the in-frame clones, and not every one. This table has about 120,000 clones, about 80% appearing once. Material for sequencing was PBMCs. These receptors all stem from a young man in good health and CMV-seropositive. Both conserved end residues are part of each CDR3. D genes are given only for firm matches. Size tells how often a clone was seen (once, few, many) or the class of an expanded clone, and some rows leave it out.

clone size | J gene | V gene | D gene | CDR3 DNA | CDR3 protein
- | TRBJ1-2 | TRBV25-1 | TRBD1 | TGTGCCAGCAGTGAGGACAGGGGGCGGACTAACTATGGCTACACCTTC | CASSEDRGRTNYGYTF
- | TRBJ2-7 | TRBV18 | TRBD1 | TGTGCCAGCTCACCCGGACAGGGGTACGGTTCGAACTACGAACAGTACTTC | CASSPGQGYGSNYEQYF
- | TRBJ2-2 | TRBV9 | - | TGTGCCAGCAGCGTAGATTGGAGGGGGCGGCTCGGGGAGCTGTTTTTT | CASSVDWRGRLGELFF
once | TRBJ1-6 | TRBV6-4 | TRBD1 | TGCGCCAGCAGTGATTTCGGGCAGGGGGTTTCACCCCTCCACTTT | CASSDFGQGVSPLHF
once | TRBJ1-1 | TRBV29-1 | - | TGCAGCGCGTCGGGGGGGGACACTGAAGCTTTCTTT | CSASGGDTEAFF
- | TRBJ1-3 | TRBV19 | TRBD1 | TGTGCCAGTAAGCTCGGGACAGGGGTCCTCTCTGGAAACACCATATATTTT | CASKLGTGVLSGNTIYF
- | TRBJ1-1 | TRBV6-5 | TRBD1 | TGTGCCAGCAGTTCAACGGGACAGATGGTTGAAGCTTTCTTT | CASSSTGQMVEAFF
- | TRBJ2-3 | TRBV9 | - | TGTGCCAGCAGCGTAATAGGTAGCACCCCAGATACGCAGTATTTT | CASSVIGSTPDTQYF
- | TRBJ1-5 | TRBV5-6 | - | TGTGCCAGCAGCTTTACCGGACAGCGCCATCAGCCCCAGCATTTT | CASSFTGQRHQPQHF
- | TRBJ1-2 | TRBV27 | TRBD1 | TGTGCCAGCAGTTCCCTCCCCAGGACAGGGGGCCTCTATGGCTACACCTTC | CASSSLPRTGGLYGYTF
- | TRBJ1-5 | TRBV21-1 | - | TGTGCCAGCAGCAAAGGTCGGGCAGGGTATAGCAATCAGCCCCAGCATTTT | CASSKGRAGYSNQPQHF
- | TRBJ2-5 | TRBV7-6 | - | TGTGCCAGCAGCTTAGGCTGGGCCCAAGAGACCCAGTACTTC | CASSLGWAQETQYF
few | TRBJ2-3 | TRBV9 | TRBD2 | TGTGCCAGCAGCGATGATGGGACTAGCGGGGGGGGAGGGGATACGCAGTATTTT | CASSDDGTSGGGGDTQYF
- | TRBJ2-7 | TRBV18 | TRBD1 | TGTGCCAGCTCACCAACGGCCTCGGGACAGGGGGCCCACGAGCAGTACTTC | CASSPTASGQGAHEQYF
- | TRBJ2-5 | TRBV9 | - | TGTGCCAGCAGCGAGGACACGTACCAAGAGACCCAGTACTTC | CASSEDTYQETQYF
- | TRBJ2-7 | TRBV7-3 | TRBD1 | TGTGCCAGCAGCTTACGGGGTAATGGACAGGTAGACTACGAGCAGTACTTC | CASSLRGNGQVDYEQYF
- | TRBJ2-1 | TRBV4-2 | TRBD2 | TGTGCCAGCAGCCCAGCGGGGGGGGCCCGGAATGAGCAGTTCTTC | CASSPAGGARNEQFF
once | TRBJ1-4 | TRBV18 | - | TGTGCCAGCTCACAAAATGGCAGGGCCGTCGCGACTAATGAAAAACTGTTTTTT | CASSQNGRAVATNEKLFF
few | TRBJ2-4 | TRBV29-1 | - | TGCAGCGTTAGAAGCCCATTAAAGGGGCCTTTAGCCAAAAACATTCAGTACTTC | CSVRSPLKGPLAKNIQYF
- | TRBJ2-5 | TRBV28 | TRBD1 | TGTGCCAGCAGTCAGCCCGGGACAGGGCTGGATGGGGAGACCCAGTACTTC | CASSQPGTGLDGETQYF
- | TRBJ2-7 | TRBV4-1 | - | TGCGCCAGCAGCCAGTATGAACAGGGATTCTACGAGCAGTACTTC | CASSQYEQGFYEQYF
- | TRBJ2-5 | TRBV18 | - | TGTGCCAGCTCACCCTCAGGGGCCGTAAAGTACCAAGAGACCCAGTACTTC | CASSPSGAVKYQETQYF
- | TRBJ2-7 | TRBV11-3 | - | TGTGCCAGCAGCTTAACCCGTCGGAGGGACCCCTACGAGCAGTACTTC | CASSLTRRRDPYEQYF
- | TRBJ1-2 | TRBV5-1 | TRBD1 | TGCGCCAGCAGCTCATGGACAGGGGCCAACTATGGCTACACCTTC | CASSSWTGANYGYTF
- | TRBJ2-7 | TRBV5-1 | - | TGCGCCAGCAGCTTGGATGGCAGATCCTACGAGCAGTACTTC | CASSLDGRSYEQYF
- | TRBJ2-7 | TRBV5-8 | TRBD1 | TGTGCCAGCAGAAGACAGGGCTGGGTAGGCGAGCAGTACTTC | CASRRQGWVGEQYF
- | TRBJ2-7 | TRBV19 | - | TGTGCCAGTAGTATAGCTTTTGGGCAGGGGAGCTCCTACGAGCAGTACTTC | CASSIAFGQGSSYEQYF
- | TRBJ1-5 | TRBV21-1 | - | TGTGCCAGCAGCAAAGCCGGGACAGTTCCGTTATTTAGCAATCAGCCCCAGCATTTT | CASSKAGTVPLFSNQPQHF
once | TRBJ2-5 | TRBV9 | TRBD2 | TGTGCCAGCAGCGGATACGGGACTAGCGGGATTCAAGAGACCCAGTACTTC | CASSGYGTSGIQETQYF
- | TRBJ2-1 | TRBV29-1 | TRBD2 | TGCAGCGTTGAACTAGCGGTTAAACCCCTTGAGCAGTTCTTC | CSVELAVKPLEQFF
- | TRBJ1-1 | TRBV7-3 | - | TGTGCCAGCAGCCGACAAGGACAGCTGAACACTGAAGCTTTCTTT | CASSRQGQLNTEAFF
- | TRBJ1-4 | TRBV7-8 | - | TGTGCCAGCAGCTATAGGAAGGACTCACAAGCAACTAATGAAAAACTGTTTTTT | CASSYRKDSQATNEKLFF
- | TRBJ1-5 | TRBV2 | - | TGTGCCAGCAGTGATTTACCAGGTAATCAGCCCCAGCATTTT | CASSDLPGNQPQHF
once | TRBJ2-1 | TRBV7-8 | TRBD2 | TGTGCCAGCAGCTCTCGGGTGGGAGGGAGGAGAAATGAGCAGTTCTTC | CASSSRVGGRRNEQFF
- | TRBJ1-2 | TRBV19 | TRBD1 | TGTGCCAGTGTGACAGGGGGCAATAACTATGGCTACACCTTC | CASVTGGNNYGYTF
- | TRBJ1-2 | TRBV2 | - | TGTGCCAGCGGCTCTCTCTCTTTAAGGACGGCGGGGGCCGGCTACACCTTC | CASGSLSLRTAGAGYTF
- | TRBJ1-4 | TRBV2 | TRBD1 | TGTGCCAGCAGTTTTCCAACAGGGGGCTTAGGAACTAATGAAAAACTGTTTTTT | CASSFPTGGLGTNEKLFF
- | TRBJ2-1 | TRBV7-8 | TRBD2 | TGTGCCAGCAGCGGGGGGGAGTACAATGAGCAGTTCTTC | CASSGGEYNEQFF
few | TRBJ2-3 | TRBV27 | TRBD1 | TGTGCCAGCAGTTCCTACAGGGGCTCAGATACGCAGTATTTT | CASSSYRGSDTQYF
- | TRBJ2-1 | TRBV7-9 | - | TGTGCCAGCAGCTTGTTTGGTGCGGAGGGCTCCTACAATGAGCAGTTCTTC | CASSLFGAEGSYNEQFF
- | TRBJ1-1 | TRBV21-1 | - | TGTGCCAGCAACCGGACAGGGGGCTCTGGTGATGGTGGGAACACTGAAGCTTTCTTT | CASNRTGGSGDGGNTEAFF
- | TRBJ2-1 | TRBV27 | - | TGTGCCAGCAGTTACGGGTCACGGAGTGAGCAGTTCTTC | CASSYGSRSEQFF
- | TRBJ1-3 | TRBV15 | - | TGTGCCACCGAGCGGAGGGTCCTTGAAAACACCATATATTTT | CATERRVLENTIYF
- | TRBJ2-2 | TRBV10-1 | - | TGCGCCAGCAGTGAGTCGTATGGGGCAGGGACGAACACCGGGGAGCTGTTTTTT | CASSESYGAGTNTGELFF
few | TRBJ1-5 | TRBV6-6 | - | TGTGCCAGCAGTTACTCGAGGCAGGGGTTTGTTTTT | CASSYSRQGFVF
- | TRBJ2-1 | TRBV19 | TRBD2 | TGTGCCAGTAAAGGGACTAGCGGGGAGGTTGAGCAGTTCTTC | CASKGTSGEVEQFF
few | TRBJ1-2 | TRBV6-6 | TRBD1 | TGTGCCAGCAGCTCCGGACAGGGTTTTTATGGCTACACCTTC | CASSSGQGFYGYTF
few | TRBJ1-2 | TRBV28 | - | TGTGCCAGCAAATGGGGGGGGAATGGCTACACCTTC | CASKWGGNGYTF
- | TRBJ2-7 | TRBV25-1 | TRBD1 | TGTGCCAGCAGTGAAGCGGGGGACAGGGCCTACGAGCAGTACTTC | CASSEAGDRAYEQYF
- | TRBJ2-5 | TRBV9 | - | TGTGCCAGCAGCGCCAGGGGGGCCGGGACAGCAGAGACCCAGTACTTC | CASSARGAGTAETQYF
- | TRBJ2-1 | TRBV6-1 | TRBD2 | TGTGCCAGCAGTGAGGGGCTAGCGGTTAATGAGCAGTTCTTC | CASSEGLAVNEQFF
- | TRBJ2-1 | TRBV6-5 | - | TGTGCCAGCAGGGTTGACGGGGGGACATACAATGAGCAGTTCTTC | CASRVDGGTYNEQFF
- | TRBJ2-2 | TRBV28 | TRBD2 | TGTGCCAGCAGTCTAGCGGGGGAGAACACCGGGGAGCTGTTTTTT | CASSLAGENTGELFF